This entry lists 11 T cell receptor beta chains sequenced from one sample in a study of cytomegalovirus exposure and HLA in healthy donors (dated by TCRdb to about 2017). Library prep was done by the immunoSEQ multiplex PCR assay. In its TCRdb copy, this immuneACCESS table keeps in-frame sequences only and misses some clones. Where compared with another copy, unresolved V genes explain less than half of these, and the others have no known cause. This sample has 150,000 to 200,000 clones in its table, and 86% of those were observed once. The ten largest clones capture around 2.1% of the sample. Sequenced: PBMCs. Every receptor here comes from a woman between 18 and 29 years old in good health and CMV-seronegative.

This chain uses TRBV27 with TRBJ1-1; the match to TRBD1 covers 12 bases. CDR3 length equals 14 residues. Per the germline V gene, CDR1 is MNHEY and CDR2 is SMNVEV (reference sequence). Trimming cost V 6 bases and J 6 bases; bases outside gene matches: 5. The CDR3 DNA sequence: TGTGCCAGCAGGGGGGGACAGGGGGCCTCTGAAGCTTTCTTT. Its translation is CASRGGQGASEAFF.

V gene TRBV7-6 combines with J gene TRBJ2-3, with 8 bases aligning to TRBD2. V trimming: 0 bases; J trimming: 4 bases; junction bases outside the gene matches: 12. The CDR3 length is 18 residues. Germline CDR1 is SGHVS and CDR2 is FNYEAQ. The CDR3 is CASSLALVGGGPSDTQYF. The DNA of the CDR3 is TGTGCCAGCAGCTTAGCGCTAGTGGGCGGGGGGCCGTCAGATACGCAGTATTTT. The entire variable domain, with the rest obtained from reference TRBV7-6 and TRBJ2-3, is as follows: GAGVSQSPRYKVTKRGQDVALRCDPISGHVSLYWYRQALGQGPEFLTYFNYEAQQDKSGLPNDRFSAERPEGSISTLTIQRTEQRDSAMYRCASSLALVGGGPSDTQYFGPGTRLTVL.

The CDR3: CASSQHWTGAGELFF. In DNA, the CDR3 is TGCGCCAGCAGCCAGCACTGGACAGGGGCCGGGGAGCTGTTTTTT. The chain employs TRBV4-3 and TRBJ2-2, with 9 bases that match TRBD1. The CDR3 spans 15 residues. Germline values: CDR1 LGHNA, CDR2 YSLEER. With V trimmed by 3 bases and J by 6 bases, 5 bases remained unmatched.

This clone was counted only a few times. J is TRBJ2-7 and V is TRBV9, with 10 bases identical to TRBD2. The J segment lost 2 bases and the V segment lost 4 bases, leaving 6 bases of the junction unmatched. Germline CDR1 is SGDLS and CDR2 is YYNGEE. The CDR3 runs to 15 residues. CDR3 DNA: TGTGCCAGCAGCCGCTCGCTAGCGGGAGCCTACGAGCAGTACTTC. It translates to CASSRSLAGAYEQYF.

The V and J genes are TRBV7-9 and TRBJ2-7; 7 bases fit TRBD1. This CDR3 has 14 amino acids. J lost 5 bases, V lost 4 bases, and 8 bases had no gene match. The germline V gene encodes CDR1 SEHNR and CDR2 FQNEAQ (reference sequence). In DNA form, the CDR3 reads TGTGCCAGCAGCTCACCTGAGACAGGGCACGAGCAGTACTTC. Translating gives CASSSPETGHEQYF.

This chain joins TRBV30 and TRBJ2-1; 7 positions agree with TRBD2. V gave up 1 base and J gave up 3 bases; unmatched junction bases: 9. Germline V lookup: CDR1 GTSNPN, CDR2 SVGIG (reference sequence). This CDR3 region has 16 residues. The CDR3 reads CAWSGKAGRRYNEQFF. The CDR3 DNA reads as TGTGCCTGGAGTGGAAAAGCGGGGCGGCGCTACAATGAGCAGTTCTTC.

This clone occurred once. The chain employs TRBV7-6 and TRBJ2-1, with D possibly matching TRBD1 (5 bases). Germline-derived CDR1 and CDR2 are SGHVS and FNYEAQ. CDR3 size: 17 residues. Trimming took off 6 bases at V and 2 bases at J, with 20 bases between the two ends. The CDR3 nucleotides are TGTGCCAGCAGTTCCCCCTACAGGCGGACAACCTACAATGAGCAGTTCTTC. It encodes CASSSPYRRTTYNEQFF.

The chain is built from TRBV18 and TRBJ2-1; 9 nucleotides line up with TRBD2. CDR1 and CDR2 from the germline V gene are KGHSH and LQKENI. The V gene end was trimmed by 2 bases and the J gene end by 10 bases; junction bases not matched to a gene: 9. CDR3 length equals 15 residues. DNA of the CDR3: TGTGCCAGCTCACCAACTAGCGGGCCCTTAGGCGAGCAGTTCTTC. Protein sequence: CASSPTSGPLGEQFF.

This sequence joins TRBV5-1 and TRBJ2-1; 10 bases are a match to TRBD1. CDR3 length equals 16 residues. Losses at the gene ends were 4 bases for V and 7 bases for J; bases not matched to a gene: 11. Germline lookup yields CDR1 SGHRS and CDR2 YFSETQ. This CDR3 reads CASSPFWTGGQNEQFF. In nucleotides, the CDR3 is TGCGCCAGCAGCCCTTTTTGGACAGGGGGGCAGAATGAGCAGTTCTTC.

Here the CDR3 DNA reads TGTGCCAGCAACCAGGGGGTGGGCGGCTACACCTTC. It codes for CASNQGVGGYTF. The chain is built from TRBV2 and TRBJ1-2, with TRBD1 matching 7 bases. The CDR3 has 12 amino acids. From germline, CDR1 is SNHLY and CDR2 FYNNEI. Trimming at V came to 7 bases and at J to 8 bases, leaving 7 bases not matched to a gene. Supplemented by reference TRBV2 and TRBJ1-2, the full variable domain reads EPEVTQTPSHQVTQMGQEVILRCVPISNHLYFYWYRQILGQKVEFLVSFYNNEISEKSEIFDDQFSVERPDGSNFTLKIRSTKLEDSAMYFCASNQGVGGYTFGSGTRLTVV.

The chain couples TRBV5-1 to TRBJ2-1; D is possibly TRBD1 (6 bases). From germline, CDR1 is SGHRS and CDR2 YFSETQ. Between the trimmed V and J ends, which lost 1 base and 5 bases, there was a span of 10 bases. The CDR3 sequence is 14 residues long. The CDR3 nucleotides read TGCGCCAGCAGCTTGTTAAGGGGGAACAATGAGCAGTTCTTC. Its protein is CASSLLRGNNEQFF. Full variable domain (outside the CDR3, taken from reference TRBV5-1 and TRBJ2-1): KAGVTQTPRYLIKTRGQQVTLSCSPISGHRSVSWYQQTPGQGLQFLFEYFSETQRNKGNFPGRFSGRQFSNSRSEMNVSTLELGDSALYLCASSLLRGNNEQFFGPGTRLTVL.